This record looks at one T cell receptor (beta chain) sequence and its context. This entry comes from a study of cytomegalovirus exposure and HLA in healthy donors. PCR employed 60 Vbeta and 13 Jbeta primers. This table comes from immunoSEQ multiplex PCR, and its TCRdb copy is limited to in-frame clones, with some not included. The repertoire holds 100,000 to 150,000 clones, with roughly three quarters as singletons. This CDR3 region has 14 residues. V gave up 2 bases and J gave up 5 bases, with 9 bases separating them. Germline loops: CDR1 SGHTA, CDR2 FQGNSA. The receptor comes from a man between 25 and 39 years old in good health and CMV-seropositive. The specimen sequenced was PBMCs. The rearrangement uses TRBV7-2 and TRBJ1-4; D is possibly TRBD1 (6 bases). CDR3 loop: CASSLTGFNEKLFF. CDR3 sequence (DNA): TGTGCCAGCAGCTTAACAGGGTTCAATGAAAAACTGTTTTTT.